The T cell receptor (beta chain) described here comes from a study of T cells in women clearing cervical HPV infection. Overall study context: Case blood was drawn when the lesion was first found; control blood after infection became undetectable.

J was trimmed by 2 bases and V by 5 bases; bases with no gene match: 1. The germline V gene has CDR1 SSHAT and CDR2 FNYEAQ (reference sequence). CDR3 size: 13 residues. The data were produced by immunoSEQ multiplex PCR, yet TCRdb's version contains in-frame clones alone and is incomplete. The sample features about 26,000 clones, with 8.5% to 14% in its top ten. All participants had a single incident cervical HPV16 infection, and prevalent HPV16 infections were excluded. Details on this clone: What it recognizes is unknown. Sequencing ends 3 residues short of the CDR3 end; the germline J gene provides the rest.

Overall study results and limits: CIN3+ cases had significantly higher TCR richness than controls; evenness did not differ. Richness differences could reflect unmeasured T-cell content per sample.

The sequenced material came from blood buffy coat. V usage is TRBV7-7 and J usage is TRBJ2-5; 8 bases agree with TRBD1. This receptor was obtained from a woman aged 18 to 75 with a cervical HPV16 infection that either progressed to CIN3+ or cleared (not recorded which). CDR3 bases read: TGTGCCAGCAGCCGGGACAGGCAAGAGACC. The encoded protein is CASSRDRQET. The whole CDR3 region reads CASSRDRQETQYF.